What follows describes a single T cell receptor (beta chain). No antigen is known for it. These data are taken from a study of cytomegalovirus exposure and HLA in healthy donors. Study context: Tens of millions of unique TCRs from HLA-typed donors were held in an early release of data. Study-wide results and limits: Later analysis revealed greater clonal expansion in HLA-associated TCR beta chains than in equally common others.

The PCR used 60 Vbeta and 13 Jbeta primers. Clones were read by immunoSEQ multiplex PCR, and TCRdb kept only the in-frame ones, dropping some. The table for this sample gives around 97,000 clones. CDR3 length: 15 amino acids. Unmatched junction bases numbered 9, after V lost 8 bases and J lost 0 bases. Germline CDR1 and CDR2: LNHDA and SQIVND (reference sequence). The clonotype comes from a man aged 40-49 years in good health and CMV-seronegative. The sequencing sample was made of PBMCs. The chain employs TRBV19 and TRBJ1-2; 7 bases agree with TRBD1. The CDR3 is CASSKTGVANYGYTF. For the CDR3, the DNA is TGTGCCAGTTCTAAAACAGGGGTCGCTAACTATGGCTACACCTTC. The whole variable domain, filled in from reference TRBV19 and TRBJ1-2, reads DGGITQSPKYLFRKEGQNVTLSCEQNLNHDAMYWYRQDPGQGLRLIYYSQIVNDFQKGDIAEGYSVSREKKESFPLTVTSAQKNPTAFYLCASSKTGVANYGYTFGSGTRLTVV.